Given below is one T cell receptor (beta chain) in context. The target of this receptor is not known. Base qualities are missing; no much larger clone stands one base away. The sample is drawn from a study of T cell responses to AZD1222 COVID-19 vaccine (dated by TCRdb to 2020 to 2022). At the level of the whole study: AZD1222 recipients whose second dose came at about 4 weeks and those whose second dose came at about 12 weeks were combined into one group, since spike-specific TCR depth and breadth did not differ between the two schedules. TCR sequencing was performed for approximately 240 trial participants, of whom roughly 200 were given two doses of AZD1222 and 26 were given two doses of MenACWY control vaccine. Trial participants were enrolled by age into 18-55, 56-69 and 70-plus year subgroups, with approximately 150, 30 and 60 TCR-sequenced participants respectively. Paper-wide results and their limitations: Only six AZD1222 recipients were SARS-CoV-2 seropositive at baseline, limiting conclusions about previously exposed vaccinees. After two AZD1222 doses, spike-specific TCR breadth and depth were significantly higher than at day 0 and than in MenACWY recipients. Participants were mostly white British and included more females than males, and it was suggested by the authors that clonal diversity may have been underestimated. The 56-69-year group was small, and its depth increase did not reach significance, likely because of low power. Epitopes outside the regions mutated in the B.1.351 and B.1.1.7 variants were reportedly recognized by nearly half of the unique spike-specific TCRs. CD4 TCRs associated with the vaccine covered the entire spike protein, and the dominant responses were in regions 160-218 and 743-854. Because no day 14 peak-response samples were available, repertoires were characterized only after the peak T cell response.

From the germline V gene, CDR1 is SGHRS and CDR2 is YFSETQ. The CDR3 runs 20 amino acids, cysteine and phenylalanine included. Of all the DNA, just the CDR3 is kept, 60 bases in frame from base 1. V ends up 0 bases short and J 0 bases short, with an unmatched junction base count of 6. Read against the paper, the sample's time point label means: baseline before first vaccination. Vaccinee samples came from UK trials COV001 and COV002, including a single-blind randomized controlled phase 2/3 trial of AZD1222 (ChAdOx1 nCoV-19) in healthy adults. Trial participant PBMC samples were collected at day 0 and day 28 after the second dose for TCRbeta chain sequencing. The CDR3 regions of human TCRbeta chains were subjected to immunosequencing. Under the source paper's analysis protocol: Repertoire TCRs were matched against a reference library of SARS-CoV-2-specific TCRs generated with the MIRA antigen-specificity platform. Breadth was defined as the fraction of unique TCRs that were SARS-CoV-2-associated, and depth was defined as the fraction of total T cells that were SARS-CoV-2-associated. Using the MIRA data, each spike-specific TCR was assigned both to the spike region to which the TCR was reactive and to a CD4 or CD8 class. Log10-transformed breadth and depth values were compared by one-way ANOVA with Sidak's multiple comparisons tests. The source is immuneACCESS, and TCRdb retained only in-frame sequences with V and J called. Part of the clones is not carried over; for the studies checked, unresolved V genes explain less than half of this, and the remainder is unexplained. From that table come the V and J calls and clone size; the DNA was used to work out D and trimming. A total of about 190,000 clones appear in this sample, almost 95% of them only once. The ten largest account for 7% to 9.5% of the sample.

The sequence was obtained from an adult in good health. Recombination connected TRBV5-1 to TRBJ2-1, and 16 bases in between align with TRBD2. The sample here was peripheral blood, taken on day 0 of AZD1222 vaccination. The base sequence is TGCGCCAGCAGCTTGGCCTTGGGACTAGCGGGAGGGCGCTCCTACAATGAGCAGTTCTTC. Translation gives CASSLALGLAGGRSYNEQFF.